The present T cell receptor beta chain was sequenced within a study of long-term antiretroviral therapy in people with HIV. General study points: Blood dates from the mid-2000s to the late 2010s, possibly under older ART regimens.

Runs used v3.0 of the immunoSEQ assay and were done at survey level. Profiling relied on immunoSEQ multiplex PCR, and the TCRdb table lists in-frame clones only, not all of them. The profile shows tens of thousands of clones, roughly 83% of them singletons. As regards this clone: Its specificity is unknown.

Germline CDR1 is MGHDK and CDR2 is SYGVNS. CDR3 size: 15 residues. V lost 3 bases to trimming and J lost 4 bases, with 13 bases between them. V gene TRBV25-1 combines with J gene TRBJ2-1, with D tentatively TRBD2 (5 bases). The receptor was derived from a woman between 40 and 55 years old with HIV. Sample: unsorted PBMCs, taken 1.2 years after starting antiretroviral therapy. CDR3 sequence reads: CASSDLSGSYNEQFF. The CDR3 nucleotides are TGTGCCAGCAGTGACTTGAGCGGATCATACAATGAGCAGTTCTTC.